In its sample, the clone carrying this TCR beta chain was seen once. V gave up 2 bases and J gave up 13 bases; unmatched junction bases: 11. This CDR3 comprises 15 residues. Looked up from germline, CDR1 is SGHNT and CDR2 is YENEEA. The sample is drawn from a study of blood T cell repertoires in COVID-19. Study background: Researchers got acute and convalescent COVID-19 samples from the United States, Italy and Spain. Nucleic acid was either cDNA or gDNA, and it came from T cells, B-cell-depleted T cells, or PBMCs.

Original data processing: It was from reference gene primer amplification that nucleated cell counts were estimated. The assay was immunoSEQ multiplex PCR, and TCRdb's table has in-frame clones only and misses some. That table furnishes V, J and clone size, whereas the DNA furnished D and trimming. This sample yields under 150,000 clones, of which about three quarters are seen a single time; over 10% belongs to the top ten. The TCR was taken from a man older than 75 with acute or convalescent COVID-19. Sequencing was performed on peripheral blood. V is TRBV11-3 and J is TRBJ1-6; 7 bases line up with TRBD1. CDR3 bases: TGTGCCAGCAGCTTATTGAGACAGGGACTTTCCCCCCTCCACTTT. Its translation: CASSLLRQGLSPLHF.